The clone carrying this T cell receptor beta chain has a handful of counts. CDR3 length equals 18 residues. Germline V CDR1 and CDR2: LGHNA, YSLEER. J was trimmed by 0 bases and V by 0 bases; bases with no gene match: 10. The repertoire was sequenced with immunoSEQ multiplex PCR; TCRdb's copy has only in-frame clones and lacks some. The sample has hundreds of thousands of clones, roughly 85% seen once; the top ten hold 1.5% to 2%. Exposed volunteers were people who met a COVID-19 case within 2 weeks before study entry. The sample is drawn from a study of blood T cell repertoires in COVID-19. Overall study context: From T cells, B-cell-depleted T cells, or PBMCs came the material, which was cDNA or gDNA.

This sequence originates from a woman aged 25 to 39 who had been exposed to COVID-19. The sample comprised PBMCs or T cells enriched from blood (not recorded which). The V and J genes are TRBV4-3 and TRBJ2-5; 7 nucleotides match TRBD2. CDR3 residues: CASSQEAAGEAYQETQYF. The CDR3 DNA reads as TGCGCCAGCAGCCAAGAGGCGGCGGGGGAAGCGTACCAAGAGACCCAGTACTTC.